The clone carrying this T cell receptor beta chain appeared many times. What it recognizes is unknown. This record belongs to a study of T cells after yellow fever vaccination. From germline, CDR1 is MNHNS and CDR2 SASEGT. This CDR3 is 14 amino acids long. The V and J ends lost 2 bases and 6 bases respectively, with 11 bases between them. The study, taken as a whole, reports: A weaker secondary response peaked on day 5, the primary on day 15. Reappearance after the booster was observed for most primary-vaccination clones (roughly 96% CD4, about 85% CD8).

TCRdb re-analysed the 5' RACE reads in MiXCR, keeping a single row per CDR3 protein. In the table there are approximately 510,000 distinct CDR3 sequences, 20% to 25% of which are singletons. J is TRBJ2-1 and V is TRBV6-1; D possibly uses TRBD1 or TRBD2 (5 bases each). The source of this sequence is a man between 18 and 29 years old who received the YFV17D yellow fever vaccine. Sequencing was performed on PBMCs, taken around 3 weeks after the first yellow fever vaccination. The chain's CDR3 is CASSEIGARNEQFF. The CDR3 coding sequence is TGTGCCAGCAGTGAAATCGGGGCCCGCAATGAGCAGTTCTTC.